The table lists the clone carrying this T cell receptor beta chain with a few counts. Its antigen is not known. Trimming at V came to 4 bases and at J to 4 bases, leaving 8 bases not matched to a gene. The CDR3 is 16 residues long. Per germline, CDR1 SEHNR and CDR2 FQNEAQ (reference sequence). This specimen comes from a study of T-cell reconstitution after alpha-beta-depleted transplantation in children. Study-level points and caveats: Surviving recipient T cells and thymic progenitors produced the high day-60 TCRbeta diversity seen in some patients. It was reported that alpha-beta T cells came from several hundred expanded graft clones (about two months after transplant). The main origin of T-cell counts and diversity one year after transplant was newly produced T cells.

During its preparation, the TCRbeta library received unique molecular identifiers. TCRdb passed the PCR reads through MiXCR, listing each CDR3 protein once. The sample lists some 600,000 distinct CDR3 sequences; over 10% were seen once. The V gene is TRBV7-9, the J gene TRBJ2-1; 9 bases are shared with TRBD1. This TCR was sampled from a male patient younger than 18 who had a stem cell transplant for acute myeloid leukemia, so the T cells may come from the graft donor. The sequenced sample was PBMCs, mostly from graft donor cells, obtained 360 days after TCRalphabeta/CD19-depleted stem cell transplant. CDR3 DNA: TGTGCCAGCAGCTCACACCGGGACAGGGCATACAATGAGCAGTTCTTC. It encodes CASSSHRDRAYNEQFF. Full variable domain (rest looked up from reference TRBV7-9 and TRBJ2-1): DTGVSQNPRHKITKRGQNVTFRCDPISEHNRLYWYRQTLGQGPEFLTYFQNEAQLEKSRLLSDRFSAERPKGSFSTLEIQRTEQGDSAMYLCASSSHRDRAYNEQFFGPGTRLTVL.